Included here is one T cell receptor (beta chain) sequence, with context. Its target is not known. The sample originates from a study of OX40 agonist ivuxolimab in advanced cancers. Study information: Head and neck, renal cell, melanoma or hepatocellular carcinoma were the cancers that dose-escalation patients had. A history of anti-PD-1, anti-PD-L1 or anti-CTLA-4 therapy was acceptable, and about 37% had some.

Study-wide findings and caveats: At 0.1 to 3.0 mg/kg, clonal expansion of CD4+ and CD8+ blood T cells had occurred by week 6. Among T cells, CD8+ cells averaged more expanded clones than CD4+ cells.

Clones were sequenced by immunoSEQ multiplex PCR, and TCRdb holds only the in-frame ones, with some missing. Of about 42,000 clones listed, 86% are singletons. This receptor was identified in an adult with an advanced solid tumor such as melanoma, head and neck, liver or kidney cancer. The sequencing here drew on CD4+ or CD8+ T cells sorted from blood, taken in a trial of the OX40 agonist ivuxolimab.

The CDR3 coding sequence is TGTGCCAGCAGCCCCGGGCCTGTTAGTGGTCAGCCCCAGCATTTT. Its protein is CASSPGPVSGQPQHF. J is TRBJ1-5 and V is TRBV28; D remains unclear. The ends were cut back, 6 bases at V and 6 bases at J, with 18 bases in the middle. The CDR3 length is 15 residues. CDR1 MDHEN and CDR2 SYDVKM come from the germline V gene.